One sample yielded the 14 T cell receptor beta chains listed below, sequenced in a study of cytomegalovirus exposure and HLA in healthy donors (dated by TCRdb to the late 2010s). The library came from the immunoSEQ multiplex PCR assay. The multiplex PCR relied on a mix of 60 forward primers for TCR Vbeta segments and 13 reverse primers for TCR Jbeta segments. In its TCRdb copy, this immuneACCESS table keeps in-frame sequences only and misses some clones. Where compared with another copy, unresolved V genes explain less than half of these, and the others have no known cause. The sample table holds about 120,000 clones, of which over 60% were seen once. 9.5% to 13% of the sample belongs to the ten largest clones. The sequenced sample was PBMCs. The receptors derive from a middle-aged man in good health and CMV-seropositive.

This clone showed up just a few times. The chain has TRBV18 and TRBJ2-2; D possibly corresponds to TRBD2 (6 bases). Trimming left V 6 bases short and J 0 bases short, with 14 bases between. Germline assignment: CDR1 KGHSH and CDR2 LQKENI. This CDR3 comprises 16 residues. As DNA, the CDR3 is TGTGCCAGCTCCCCGGCGGGAAGCACGAACACCGGGGAGCTGTTTTTT. It is translated as CASSPAGSTNTGELFF. Together with reference TRBV18 and TRBJ2-2, the CDR3 gives the full variable domain: NAGVMQNPRHLVRRRGQEARLRCSPMKGHSHVYWYRQLPEEGLKFMVYLQKENIIDESGMPKERFSAEFPKEGPSILRIQQVVRGDSAAYFCASSPAGSTNTGELFFGEGSRLTVL.

This rearrangement joins TRBV6-9 to TRBJ1-5, with D tentatively TRBD1 (6 bases). The CDR3 consists of 17 residues. The germline CDR1 and CDR2 sequences are MNHGY and SVAAGI. Trimming removed 5 bases at V and 0 bases at J, with 17 bases between. CDR3 in DNA: TGTGCCAGCAGTCCAAGGGGGGGGGAAAATAGCAATCAGCCCCAGCATTTT. This translates into CASSPRGGENSNQPQHF.

The chain couples TRBV6-4 to TRBJ1-1; D might be TRBD1 (5 bases). The CDR3 length is 14 residues. Germline assignment: CDR1 MRHNA and CDR2 SNTAGT. The V end was cut by 7 bases, the J end by 4 bases, with 16 bases between. The chain's CDR3 is CASKFRGESTEAFF. CDR3 nucleotide sequence: TGTGCCAGCAAGTTTCGGGGGGAGAGCACTGAAGCTTTCTTT.

The chain joins TRBV11-3 to TRBJ2-5; 10 positions agree with TRBD1. V dropped 2 bases and J dropped 1; count of bases not matched to a gene: 1. Germline V lookup: CDR1 SGHNT, CDR2 YENEEA. The CDR3 has 15 residues. The CDR3 protein is CASSLRTGGQETQYF. Written as DNA, the CDR3 is TGTGCCAGCAGCTTAAGGACAGGGGGCCAAGAGACCCAGTACTTC.

The chain carries TRBV14 and TRBJ2-6; 10 positions match TRBD1. The J segment lost 4 bases and the V segment lost 3 bases, leaving 6 bases of the junction unmatched. This CDR3 is built from 17 residues. Per the germline V gene, CDR1 is SGHDN and CDR2 is FVKESK. The CDR3 DNA is TGTGCCAGCAGCCAGCCTGGACAGGGGGTGGGGGCCAACGTCCTGACTTTC. This sequence encodes CASSQPGQGVGANVLTF. Full variable domain (missing parts from reference TRBV14 and TRBJ2-6): EAGVTQFPSHSVIEKGQTVTLRCDPISGHDNLYWYRRVMGKEIKFLLHFVKESKQDESGMPNNRFLAERTGGTYSTLKVQPAELEDSGVYFCASSQPGQGVGANVLTFGAGSRLTVL.

The V call is TRBV7-2, the J call TRBJ2-5; 8 bases map to TRBD2. The V segment lost 0 bases and the J segment 7 bases; nucleotides outside the gene matches: 1. This CDR3 spans 13 amino acids. Germline CDR1 and CDR2: SGHTA and FQGNSA. In nucleotides, the CDR3 is TGTGCCAGCAGCTTAGCCGGGGGGGGGACCCAGTACTTC. Its translation: CASSLAGGGTQYF. Based on the CDR3 plus reference TRBV7-2 and TRBJ2-5, the full variable domain is GAGVSQSPSNKVTEKGKDVELRCDPISGHTALYWYRQSLGQGLEFLIYFQGNSAPDKSGLPSDRFSAERTGGSVSTLTIQRTQQEDSAVYLCASSLAGGGTQYFGPGTRLLVL.

The chain is built from TRBV30 and TRBJ1-3; perhaps TRBD1 as D (6 bases). Trimming left V 4 bases short and J 4 bases short, with 11 bases between. CDR3 size: 13 residues. Germline lookup yields CDR1 GTSNPN and CDR2 SVGIG (reference sequence). CDR3 sequence: CAWKQGWGNTIYF. In nucleotides, the CDR3 is TGTGCCTGGAAACAGGGTTGGGGAAACACCATATATTTT.

The gene calls are TRBV15 and TRBJ2-7; TRBD1 matches at 8 bases. The CDR3 consists of 15 residues. CDR1 is LNHNV, CDR2 YYDKDF, per germline (reference sequence). V lost 0 bases to trimming and J lost 2 bases; unmatched junction nucleotides: 3. The CDR3 sequence: CATSREVTGAYEQYF. The CDR3 nucleotides are TGTGCCACCAGCAGAGAGGTGACAGGGGCCTACGAGCAGTACTTC. Supplemented by reference TRBV15 and TRBJ2-7, the full variable domain reads DAMVIQNPRYQVTQFGKPVTLSCSQTLNHNVMYWYQQKSSQAPKLLFHYYDKDFNNEADTPDNFQSRRPNTSFCFLDIRSPGLGDTAMYLCATSREVTGAYEQYFGPGTRLTVT.

The genes are TRBV7-2 and TRBJ2-3, with TRBD1 as a possible D gene (6 bases). The V end lost 1 base, the J end lost 1 base, and 9 bases lay between the germline ends. Germline assignment: CDR1 SGHTA and CDR2 FQGNSA. The CDR3 is 15 amino acids. CDR3 coding DNA: TGTGCCAGCAGCTTAGAGGGGGTCGGCACAGATACGCAGTATTTT. Protein product: CASSLEGVGTDTQYF.

The rearrangement uses TRBV5-8 and TRBJ1-1, with 9 bases lining up with TRBD1. CDR1 is SGHTS and CDR2 is YDEGEE in the germline V gene. The trim removed 2 bases at V and 7 bases at J, leaving 3 bases unmatched. This CDR3 region has 13 residues. The CDR3 loop reads CASSLRTGVEAFF. CDR3 in DNA: TGTGCCAGCAGCTTAAGGACAGGGGTTGAAGCTTTCTTT.

The V call is TRBV27, the J call TRBJ1-1, with D hard to call. The germline V gene has CDR1 MNHEY and CDR2 SMNVEV (reference sequence). CDR3 length: 13 residues. V gave up 2 bases and J gave up 1 base, with 5 bases separating them. CDR3 region: CASSLGRNTEAFF. CDR3 in DNA: TGTGCCAGCAGTTTAGGCAGGAACACTGAAGCTTTCTTT.

The chain uses TRBV4-3 and TRBJ2-3; D gene unclear. This CDR3 has 13 amino acids. The V and J ends lost 0 bases and 7 bases respectively, with 8 bases between them. Per germline, CDR1 LGHNA and CDR2 YSLEER. CDR3 loop: CASSQDSTNTQYF. The CDR3 DNA is TGCGCCAGCAGCCAAGATTCGACAAATACGCAGTATTTT.

The chain is built from TRBV15 and TRBJ1-5, with a tentative D call TRBD1 (6 bases). Per germline, CDR1 LNHNV and CDR2 YYDKDF (reference sequence). The ends were cut back, 3 bases at V and 0 bases at J, with 15 bases in the middle. The CDR3 runs 17 residues. The CDR3 bases are TGTGCCACCAGCAGGAAGTGGGGGCAGGATAGCAATCAGCCCCAGCATTTT. Protein: CATSRKWGQDSNQPQHF.

This clone appeared a single time. The genes are TRBV6-1 and TRBJ1-5; 9 positions agree with TRBD1. Looked up from germline, CDR1 is MNHNS and CDR2 is SASEGT. This CDR3 has 14 residues. V was clipped by 4 bases and J by 5 bases; unmatched bases: 3. Written as DNA, the CDR3 is TGTGCCAGCAGTGGGGGACAGGGAGATCAGCCCCAGCATTTT. Translation gives CASSGGQGDQPQHF.